This TCR beta chain was captured in a study of technical replicates of blood from a few donors. Using immunoSEQ multiplex PCR, the repertoire was profiled, and TCRdb retains in-frame clones only, with some absent. The sample has some 70,000 clones, approximately 90% seen once; the top ten hold roughly 5%. CDR3 length equals 18 residues. J gave up 1 base and V 4 bases, and 12 bases lay outside the gene matches. Germline CDR1 and CDR2: SGHTS and YDEGEE. The rearrangement joins TRBV5-8 to TRBJ1-5, with 9 bases identical to TRBD1. The source material was PBMCs. This TCR derives from a human donor in good health. Some clones in this sample may be carry-over from other donors' samples. The CDR3 sequence: CASSQDRGKGGSNQPQHF. DNA of the CDR3: TGTGCCAGCAGCCAGGACAGGGGAAAGGGGGGCAGCAATCAGCCCCAGCATTTT.